The present T cell receptor beta chain was sequenced within a study of Tregs in tolerant kidney transplant recipients. Study results and caveats: No direct test of biological reproducibility was done here. Findings come from small patient numbers and require larger validation. Changing PCR primers prevented nucleotide comparison between some patients' samples. Activated donor B cell expansion appeared to reveal the most relevant donor-specific TCRbeta repertoire.

The V and J ends lost 3 bases and 2 bases, in that order; junction bases with no gene match: 4. Germline V gives CDR1 SGHRS, CDR2 YFSETQ. This CDR3 has 14 amino acids. Profiling relied on immunoSEQ multiplex PCR, and the TCRdb table lists in-frame clones only, not all of them. The sample consists of around 77,000 clones, 95% to 98% of them appearing once. As to this clone: Its antigen remains unknown.

The sample here was CD4+ T cells from blood, taken before the transplant. J is TRBJ2-7 and V is TRBV5-1, with 8 bases aligning to TRBD1. This clonotype originated in a human donor who received a combined kidney and bone marrow transplant. DNA of the CDR3: TGCGCCAGCAGCTCCCAGGGACAGGCCTACGAGCAGTACTTC. Amino acids: CASSSQGQAYEQYF.